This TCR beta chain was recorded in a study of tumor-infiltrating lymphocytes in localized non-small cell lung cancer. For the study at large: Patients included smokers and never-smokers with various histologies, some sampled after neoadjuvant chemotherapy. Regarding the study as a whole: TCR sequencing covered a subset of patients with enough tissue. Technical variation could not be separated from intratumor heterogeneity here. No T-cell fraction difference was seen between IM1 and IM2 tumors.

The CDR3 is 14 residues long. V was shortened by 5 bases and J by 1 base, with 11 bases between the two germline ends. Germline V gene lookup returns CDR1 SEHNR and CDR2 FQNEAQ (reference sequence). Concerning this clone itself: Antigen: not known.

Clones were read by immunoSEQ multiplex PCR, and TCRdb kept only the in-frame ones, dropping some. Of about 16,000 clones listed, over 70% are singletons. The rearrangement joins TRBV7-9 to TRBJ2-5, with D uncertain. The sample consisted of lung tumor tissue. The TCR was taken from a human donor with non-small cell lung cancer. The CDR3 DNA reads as TGTGCCAGCAGCATTCACACAACCCAAGAGACCCAGTACTTC. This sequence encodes CASSIHTTQETQYF.